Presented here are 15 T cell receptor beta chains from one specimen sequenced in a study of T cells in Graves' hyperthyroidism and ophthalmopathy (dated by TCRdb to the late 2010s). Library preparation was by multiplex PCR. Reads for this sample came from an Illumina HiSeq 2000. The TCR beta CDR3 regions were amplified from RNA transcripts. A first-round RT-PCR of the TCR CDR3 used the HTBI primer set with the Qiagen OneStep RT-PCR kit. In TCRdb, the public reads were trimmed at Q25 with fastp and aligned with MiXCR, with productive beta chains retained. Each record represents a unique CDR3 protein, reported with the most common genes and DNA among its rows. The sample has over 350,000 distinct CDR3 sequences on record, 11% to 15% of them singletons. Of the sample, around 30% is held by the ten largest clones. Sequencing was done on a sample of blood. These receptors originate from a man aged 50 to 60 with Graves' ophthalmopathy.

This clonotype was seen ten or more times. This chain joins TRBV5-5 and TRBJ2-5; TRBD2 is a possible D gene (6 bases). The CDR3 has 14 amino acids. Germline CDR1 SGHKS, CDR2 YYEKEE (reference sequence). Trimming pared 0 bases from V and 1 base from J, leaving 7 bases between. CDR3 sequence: CASSLELAQETQYF. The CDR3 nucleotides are TGTGCCAGCAGCTTGGAACTAGCCCAAGAGACCCAGTACTTC.

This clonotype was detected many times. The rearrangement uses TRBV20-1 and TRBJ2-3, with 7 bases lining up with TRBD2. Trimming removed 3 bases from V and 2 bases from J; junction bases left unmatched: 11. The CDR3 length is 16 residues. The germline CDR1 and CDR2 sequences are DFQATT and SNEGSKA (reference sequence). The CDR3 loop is CSASQGGGGATDTQYF. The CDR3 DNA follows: TGCAGTGCTAGTCAAGGCGGCGGGGGAGCCACAGATACGCAGTATTTT.

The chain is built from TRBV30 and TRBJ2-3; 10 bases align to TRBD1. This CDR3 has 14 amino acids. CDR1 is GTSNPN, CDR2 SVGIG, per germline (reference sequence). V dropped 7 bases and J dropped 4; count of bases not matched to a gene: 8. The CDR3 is CALPGTGDPDTQYF. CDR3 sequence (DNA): TGTGCCTTGCCCGGGACAGGGGATCCAGATACGCAGTATTTT.

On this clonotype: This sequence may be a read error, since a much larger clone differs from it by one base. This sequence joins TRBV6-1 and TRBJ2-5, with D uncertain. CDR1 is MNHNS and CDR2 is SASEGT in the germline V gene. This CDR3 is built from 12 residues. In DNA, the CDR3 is TGTGCCAGCAGGGCAGGAAAAGAGACCCGGTACTTC. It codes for CASRAGKETRYF.

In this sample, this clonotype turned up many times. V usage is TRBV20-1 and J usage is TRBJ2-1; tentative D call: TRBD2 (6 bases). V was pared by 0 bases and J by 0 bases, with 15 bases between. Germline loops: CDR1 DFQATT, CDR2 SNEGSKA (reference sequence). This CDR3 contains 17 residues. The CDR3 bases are TGCAGTGCTAGAGATGCCTTAGCGGCGAGCTCCTACAATGAGCAGTTCTTC. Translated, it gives CSARDALAASSYNEQFF.

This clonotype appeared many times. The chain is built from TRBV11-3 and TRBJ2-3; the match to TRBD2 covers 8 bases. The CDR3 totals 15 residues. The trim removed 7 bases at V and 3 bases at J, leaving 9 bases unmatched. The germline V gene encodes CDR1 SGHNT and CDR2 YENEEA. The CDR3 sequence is CASTPRTSSTDTQYF. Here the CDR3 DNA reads TGTGCCAGCACCCCGCGGACTAGCTCTACAGATACGCAGTATTTT.

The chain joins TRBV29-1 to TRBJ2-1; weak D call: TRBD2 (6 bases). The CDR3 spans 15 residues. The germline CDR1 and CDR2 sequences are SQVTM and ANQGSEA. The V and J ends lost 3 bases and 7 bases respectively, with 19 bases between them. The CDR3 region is CSVDVPGVLNNEQFF. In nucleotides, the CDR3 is TGCAGCGTTGATGTTCCGGGAGTATTAAATAATGAGCAGTTCTTC.

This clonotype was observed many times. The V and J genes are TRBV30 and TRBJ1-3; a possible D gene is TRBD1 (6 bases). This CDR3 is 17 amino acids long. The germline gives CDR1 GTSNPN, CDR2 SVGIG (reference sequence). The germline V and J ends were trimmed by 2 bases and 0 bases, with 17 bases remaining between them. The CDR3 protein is CAWSRKQGTSSGNTIYF. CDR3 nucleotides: TGTGCCTGGAGTCGAAAACAGGGCACCAGCTCTGGAAACACCATATATTTT. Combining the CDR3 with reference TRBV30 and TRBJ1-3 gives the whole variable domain SQTIHQWPATLVQPVGSPLSLECTVEGTSNPNLYWYRQAAGRGLQLLFYSVGIGQISSEVPQNLSASRPQDRQFILSSKKLLLSDSGFYLCAWSRKQGTSSGNTIYFGEGSWLTVV.

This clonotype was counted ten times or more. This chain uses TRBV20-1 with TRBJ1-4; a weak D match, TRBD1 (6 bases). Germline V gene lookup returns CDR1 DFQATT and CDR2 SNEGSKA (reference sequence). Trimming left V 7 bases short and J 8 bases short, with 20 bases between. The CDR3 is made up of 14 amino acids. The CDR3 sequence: CSVPSGGPGEKLFF. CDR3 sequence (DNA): TGCAGTGTACCCAGTGGGGGGCCGGGCGAAAAACTGTTTTTT.

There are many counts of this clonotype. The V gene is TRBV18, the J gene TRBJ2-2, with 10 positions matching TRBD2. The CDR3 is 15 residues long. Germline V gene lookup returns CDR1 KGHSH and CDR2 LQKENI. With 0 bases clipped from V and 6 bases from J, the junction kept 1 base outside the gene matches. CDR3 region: CASSPPLAGAGELFF. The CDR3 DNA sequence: TGTGCCAGCTCACCACCGCTAGCGGGGGCCGGGGAGCTGTTTTTT.

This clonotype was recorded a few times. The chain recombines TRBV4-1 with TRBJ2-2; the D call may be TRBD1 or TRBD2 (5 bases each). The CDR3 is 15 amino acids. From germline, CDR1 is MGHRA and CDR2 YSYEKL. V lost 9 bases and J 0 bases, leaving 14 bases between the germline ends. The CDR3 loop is CARSGRSPNTGELFF. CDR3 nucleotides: TGCGCCAGGTCGGGGCGGAGCCCGAACACCGGGGAGCTGTTTTTT.

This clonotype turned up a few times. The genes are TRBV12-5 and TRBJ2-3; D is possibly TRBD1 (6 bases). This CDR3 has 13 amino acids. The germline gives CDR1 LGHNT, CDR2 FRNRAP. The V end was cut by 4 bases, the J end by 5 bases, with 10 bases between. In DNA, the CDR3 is TGTGCTAGTGGTTCTTCAGGGGTAGATACGCAGTATTTT. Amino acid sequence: CASGSSGVDTQYF.

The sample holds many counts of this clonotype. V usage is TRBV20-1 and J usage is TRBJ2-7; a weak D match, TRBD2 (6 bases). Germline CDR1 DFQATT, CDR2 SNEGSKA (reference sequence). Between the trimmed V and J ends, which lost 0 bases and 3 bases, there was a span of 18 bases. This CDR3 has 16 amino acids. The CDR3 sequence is CSARDSTGGKGYEQYF. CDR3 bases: TGCAGTGCTAGAGATAGTACAGGCGGGAAGGGCTACGAGCAGTACTTC.

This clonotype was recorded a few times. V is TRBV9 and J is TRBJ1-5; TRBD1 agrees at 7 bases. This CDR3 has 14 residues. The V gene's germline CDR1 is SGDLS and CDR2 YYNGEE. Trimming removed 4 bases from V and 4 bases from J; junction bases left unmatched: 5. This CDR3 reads CASSLGGRNQPQHF. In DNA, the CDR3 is TGTGCCAGCAGCTTAGGGGGCAGGAATCAGCCCCAGCATTTT. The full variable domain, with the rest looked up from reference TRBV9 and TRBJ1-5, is DSGVTQTPKHLITATGQRVTLRCSPRSGDLSVYWYQQSLDQGLQFLIQYYNGEERAKGNILERFSAQQFPDLHSELNLSSLELGDSALYFCASSLGGRNQPQHFGDGTRLSIL.

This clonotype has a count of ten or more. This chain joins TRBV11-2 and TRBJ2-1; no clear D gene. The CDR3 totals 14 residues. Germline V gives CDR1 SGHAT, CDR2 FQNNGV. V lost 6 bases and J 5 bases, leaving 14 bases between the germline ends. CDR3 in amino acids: CASSSPPENNEQFF. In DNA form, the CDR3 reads TGTGCCAGCAGTTCGCCCCCCGAGAACAATGAGCAGTTCTTC.